The TCR beta chain described here comes from a study of blood T cell repertoires in COVID-19. The protocol was immunoSEQ multiplex PCR, while the TCRdb copy is restricted to in-frame clones and leaves out a portion. This table holds 78,000 or so clones, approximately 89% found once. This sequence originates from a man aged 50 or older with active or convalescent COVID-19. Sequenced input: peripheral blood.

The CDR3 sequence: CASSLFETREQFF. CDR3 nucleotides: TGTGCCAGCAGTTTATTCGAGACTCGGGAGCAGTTCTTC. The genes are TRBV28 and TRBJ2-1; D is unclear. Germline V gene sequence: CDR1 MDHEN, CDR2 SYDVKM. V lost 1 base to trimming and J lost 10 bases, with 11 bases between them. CDR3 length: 13 amino acids.